This T cell receptor (beta chain) emerged from a study of blood T cells in healthy people across ages. The study's findings and limits: When one million T cells were used, diversity estimates were thought to be underestimates. Diversity was higher, and naive CD4+ cells more numerous, in long-lived donors than in aged donors.

A J-beta primer mix and a sample-barcoded 5' primer were used in a second PCR of about 7 to 11 cycles. Per-sample output comprised a minimum of 2.5 million paired-end reads containing CDR3. TCRdb recomputed calls from the 5' RACE reads with MiXCR, one row per CDR3 protein. The sample carries hundreds of thousands of distinct CDR3 sequences, about 30% recorded once. As to this clonotype: Antigen specificity is unknown.

Trimming cost V 1 base and J 0 bases, with 20 bases left between them. This CDR3 comprises 19 residues. The germline V gene encodes CDR1 LGHDT and CDR2 YNNKEL (reference sequence). The receptor was isolated from a woman over 75 in good health. This rearrangement joins TRBV3-1 to TRBJ2-3, with a possible D match to TRBD2 (7 bases). The sequencing sample was made of blood. CDR3 in DNA: TGTGCCAGCAGCCAAGTTAGGGAGGGGGGACTTACTAGCACAGATACGCAGTATTTT. This translates into CASSQVREGGLTSTDTQYF.